The 18 T cell receptor beta chains below were found in one sample sequenced in a study of shared clonotypes between healthy human individuals. Profiled with immunoSEQ multiplex PCR; TCRdb holds only in-frame clones, not every one. The sample contains roughly 2.2 million clones, approximately 93% of which appear only once. The specimen was naive CD4+ T cells from PBMCs. Indicated subset: CD45RA+ positively selected. These receptors originate from a man aged 18 to 30 in good health. Some clones in this sample may be carry-over from other donors' samples.

V gene TRBV9 combines with J gene TRBJ2-3, with 7 bases lining up with TRBD2. The V gene end was trimmed by 3 bases and the J gene end by 3 bases; junction bases not matched to a gene: 10. The V gene's germline CDR1 is SGDLS and CDR2 YYNGEE. This CDR3 is built from 16 residues. The CDR3 DNA follows: TGTGCCAGCAGCGCCGCGTGGGACTACAAAACAGATACGCAGTATTTT. Its protein is CASSAAWDYKTDTQYF.

The V call is TRBV10-3, the J call TRBJ2-5; D uncertain. From germline, CDR1 is ENHRY and CDR2 SYGVKD. The CDR3 runs 14 residues. Trimming removed 3 bases at V and 4 bases at J, with 12 bases between. The CDR3 region is CAISDNPVPETQYF. DNA of the CDR3: TGTGCCATCAGTGATAATCCTGTTCCAGAGACCCAGTACTTC.

V is TRBV14 and J is TRBJ2-1, with D possibly being TRBD2 (5 bases). V dropped 1 base and J dropped 13 bases, with 14 bases sitting between them. This CDR3 is 13 amino acids long. Germline CDR1 reads SGHDN; CDR2 reads FVKESK. CDR3 sequence (DNA): TGTGCCAGCAGCCAAGTCGATGTCCGGGAACAGTTCTTC. Residues: CASSQVDVREQFF.

The chain uses TRBV11-1 and TRBJ2-7; no clear D. Trimming removed 5 bases from V and 4 bases from J, with 12 bases in between. Germline V lookup: CDR1 SGHAT, CDR2 FQDESV (reference sequence). The CDR3 is 13 residues long. CDR3 nucleotide sequence: TGTGCCAGCAGCCCGACCATCTCTTACGAGCAGTACTTC. Protein: CASSPTISYEQYF.

V gene TRBV18 combines with J gene TRBJ2-6, with D perhaps matching TRBD2 (5 bases). The V gene's germline CDR1 is KGHSH and CDR2 LQKENI. V lost 2 bases, J lost 3 bases, and 11 bases lay in between. The CDR3 sequence is 16 residues long. This chain's CDR3 is CASSPGGLGGANVLTF. The DNA for the CDR3 is TGTGCCAGCTCACCAGGAGGCTTAGGTGGGGCCAACGTCCTGACTTTC.

The V call is TRBV25-1, the J call TRBJ2-1; 8 bases match TRBD1. CDR3 length equals 13 residues. Germline V gene lookup returns CDR1 MGHDK and CDR2 SYGVNS. V shed 10 bases and J 8 bases; nucleotides not matched to a gene: 10. DNA for the CDR3: TGTGCCACCCGACAGGGGAGTAGGGATGAGCAGTTCTTC. It encodes CATRQGSRDEQFF.

The chain joins TRBV5-4 to TRBJ2-1; TRBD2 aligns across 14 bases. The J segment lost 4 bases and the V segment lost 4 bases, leaving 7 bases of the junction unmatched. The CDR3 extends over 17 amino acids. The germline V gene encodes CDR1 SGHNT and CDR2 YYREEE (reference sequence). This chain's CDR3 is CASSQGLAGVRYNEQFF. The DNA for the CDR3 is TGTGCCAGCAGCCAGGGACTAGCGGGAGTCCGTTACAATGAGCAGTTCTTC. Full variable domain (remainder filled in from reference TRBV5-4 and TRBJ2-1): ETGVTQSPTHLIKTRGQQVTLRCSSQSGHNTVSWYQQALGQGPQFIFQYYREEENGRGNFPPRFSGLQFPNYSSELNVNALELDDSALYLCASSQGLAGVRYNEQFFGPGTRLTVL.

The chain employs TRBV28 and TRBJ2-7; D perhaps matches TRBD1 (5 bases). This CDR3 is 15 amino acids long. In germline, CDR1 is MDHEN, CDR2 SYDVKM. V was shortened by 8 bases and J by 1 base, with 18 bases between the two germline ends. The CDR3 bases are TGTGCCAGCGATGGGATAGGCAGGGCGTCCTACGAGCAGTACTTC. As protein: CASDGIGRASYEQYF. Full variable domain (rest looked up from reference TRBV28 and TRBJ2-7): DVKVTQSSRYLVKRTGEKVFLECVQDMDHENMFWYRQDPGLGLRLIYFSYDVKMKEKGDIPEGYSVSREKKERFSLILESASTNQTSMYLCASDGIGRASYEQYFGPGTRLTVT.

The chain carries TRBV18 and TRBJ2-7; 7 nucleotides agree with TRBD1. The V segment lost 3 bases and the J segment 1 base; nucleotides outside the gene matches: 9. The CDR3 has 16 amino acids. The germline CDR1 and CDR2 sequences are KGHSH and LQKENI. The CDR3 sequence: CASSPFRTGASYEQYF. The CDR3 DNA follows: TGTGCCAGCTCACCGTTTAGAACAGGGGCGTCCTACGAGCAGTACTTC.

The rearrangement uses TRBV7-9 and TRBJ1-1, with D unclear. The CDR3 sequence is 15 residues long. V was trimmed by 5 bases and J by 3 bases, leaving 16 bases between them. Per germline, CDR1 SEHNR and CDR2 FQNEAQ (reference sequence). Here the CDR3 reads CASSPRTKADTEAFF. DNA for the CDR3: TGTGCCAGCAGCCCTCGAACCAAAGCGGACACTGAAGCTTTCTTT.

The chain recombines TRBV9 with TRBJ2-5; weak D call: TRBD2 (6 bases). The V end was cut by 0 bases, the J end by 5 bases, with 14 bases between. This CDR3 has 15 residues. The V gene's germline CDR1 is SGDLS and CDR2 YYNGEE. CDR3 bases: TGTGCCAGCAGCGTAGTGGAGGCAGGGAGGGAGACCCAGTACTTC. Protein sequence: CASSVVEAGRETQYF.

The genes are TRBV11-2 and TRBJ2-7, with 12 bases matching TRBD1. The CDR3 is made up of 14 amino acids. Germline values: CDR1 SGHAT, CDR2 FQNNGV. The junction had 10 bases not matched to a gene; V was cut back by 4 bases and J by 12 bases. In nucleotides, the CDR3 is TGTGCCAGCAGCTCAAATCTACGGGACAGGGGGCGGTACTTC. Protein: CASSSNLRDRGRYF.

The chain recombines TRBV28 with TRBJ2-5; TRBD2 is a possible D gene (7 bases). V was shortened by 5 bases and J by 10 bases, with 20 bases between the two germline ends. The length of the CDR3 is 14 residues. The germline gives CDR1 MDHEN, CDR2 SYDVKM. The CDR3 spells CASSRTVLRGGQYF. CDR3 coding DNA: TGTGCCAGCAGTCGTACAGTGCTTAGGGGGGGCCAGTACTTC.

The genes are TRBV7-9 and TRBJ2-5; D might be TRBD2 (5 bases). The DNA matches TRBJ2-7 better at its end, which makes the J call doubtful. Germline CDR1 reads SEHNR; CDR2 reads FQNEAQ (reference sequence). The length of the CDR3 is 11 residues. CDR3 region: CASERADEQYF. DNA for the CDR3: TGTGCCAGCGAGAGGGCGGACGAGCAGTACTTC.

This clone was seen once. The V gene is TRBV25-1, the J gene TRBJ2-3, with 14 bases aligning to TRBD2. The J segment lost 3 bases and the V segment lost 5 bases, leaving 1 base of the junction unmatched. The CDR3 sequence is 15 residues long. CDR1 and CDR2 from the germline V gene are MGHDK and SYGVNS. CDR3 sequence (DNA): TGTGCCAGCAGTCGACTAGCGGGAGGGACAGATACGCAGTATTTT. As protein: CASSRLAGGTDTQYF.

V is TRBV6-5 and J is TRBJ1-3; D gene ambiguous. Trimming pared 4 bases from V and 0 bases from J, leaving 10 bases between. The germline V gene encodes CDR1 MNHEY and CDR2 SVGAGI. The CDR3 runs 15 residues. CDR3 nucleotides: TGTGCCAGCAGTTCAGACCCGTCCTCTGGAAACACCATATATTTT. Translated: CASSSDPSSGNTIYF.

Notes on this clone: Other DNA sequences in the same sample also yield this CDR3. The V call is TRBV5-1, the J call TRBJ1-2, with a possible D match to TRBD1 (5 bases). The CDR3 totals 13 residues. V was shortened by 0 bases and J by 8 bases, with 11 bases between the two germline ends. Per the germline V gene, CDR1 is SGHRS and CDR2 is YFSETQ. The DNA for the CDR3 is TGCGCCAGCAGCTTGGGGCAGGGAGAGGGCTACACCTTC. Translation gives CASSLGQGEGYTF.

V is TRBV6-5 and J is TRBJ2-7, with no clear D. V shed 8 bases and J shed 0 bases, with 11 bases lying between them. The CDR3 has 13 residues. Germline V gives CDR1 MNHEY, CDR2 SVGAGI. CDR3 residues: CASGFHSSYEQYF. The CDR3 DNA follows: TGTGCCAGCGGCTTTCACAGCTCCTACGAGCAGTACTTC.